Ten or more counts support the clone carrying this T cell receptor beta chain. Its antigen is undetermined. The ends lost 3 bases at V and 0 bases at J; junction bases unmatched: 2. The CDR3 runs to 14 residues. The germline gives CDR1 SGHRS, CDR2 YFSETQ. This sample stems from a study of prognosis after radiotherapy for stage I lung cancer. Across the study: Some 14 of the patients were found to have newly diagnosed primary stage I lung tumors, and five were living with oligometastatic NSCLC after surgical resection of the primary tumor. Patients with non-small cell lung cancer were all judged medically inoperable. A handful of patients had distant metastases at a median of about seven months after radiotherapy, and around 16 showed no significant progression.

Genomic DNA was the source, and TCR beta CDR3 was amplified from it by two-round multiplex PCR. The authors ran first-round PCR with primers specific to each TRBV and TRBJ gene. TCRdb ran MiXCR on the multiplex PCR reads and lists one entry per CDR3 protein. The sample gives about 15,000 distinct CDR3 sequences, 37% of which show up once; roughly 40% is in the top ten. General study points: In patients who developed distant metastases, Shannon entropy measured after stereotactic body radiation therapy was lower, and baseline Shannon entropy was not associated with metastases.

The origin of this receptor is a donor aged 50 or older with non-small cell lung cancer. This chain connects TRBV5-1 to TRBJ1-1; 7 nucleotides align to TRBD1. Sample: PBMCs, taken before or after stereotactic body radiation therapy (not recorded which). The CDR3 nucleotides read TGCGCCAGCAGCTGGACAGGCATGAACACTGAAGCTTTCTTT. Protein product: CASSWTGMNTEAFF.